This record looks at one T cell receptor (beta chain) sequence and its context. Its antigen remains unidentified. These data are taken from a study of cytomegalovirus exposure and HLA in healthy donors. The study's findings and limits: In a later analysis, TCR beta V- and J-gene trimming was associated with a missense DCLRE1C variant. Later, an analysis showed that TCR beta chains associated with HLA were more clonally expanded than others that were equally common.

The CDR3 is made up of 15 amino acids. Trimming left V 4 bases short and J 1 base short, with 13 bases between. The germline V gene has CDR1 SGHRS and CDR2 YFSETQ. The PCR made use of 60 Vbeta and 13 Jbeta primers. Sequencing was performed with immunoSEQ multiplex PCR; in TCRdb, only in-frame clones are kept and a portion is missing. In the table there are 150,000 to 200,000 clones, 80% to 85% of which are singletons. The chain couples TRBV5-1 to TRBJ2-3; the D gene is possibly TRBD2 (6 bases). The sequence came from a woman in her twenties or thirties in good health and CMV-seronegative. Sample: PBMCs. The CDR3 region has the DNA TGCGCCAGCAGCCCGGTCGGGAGTCGCACAGATACGCAGTATTTT. Translating gives CASSPVGSRTDTQYF.